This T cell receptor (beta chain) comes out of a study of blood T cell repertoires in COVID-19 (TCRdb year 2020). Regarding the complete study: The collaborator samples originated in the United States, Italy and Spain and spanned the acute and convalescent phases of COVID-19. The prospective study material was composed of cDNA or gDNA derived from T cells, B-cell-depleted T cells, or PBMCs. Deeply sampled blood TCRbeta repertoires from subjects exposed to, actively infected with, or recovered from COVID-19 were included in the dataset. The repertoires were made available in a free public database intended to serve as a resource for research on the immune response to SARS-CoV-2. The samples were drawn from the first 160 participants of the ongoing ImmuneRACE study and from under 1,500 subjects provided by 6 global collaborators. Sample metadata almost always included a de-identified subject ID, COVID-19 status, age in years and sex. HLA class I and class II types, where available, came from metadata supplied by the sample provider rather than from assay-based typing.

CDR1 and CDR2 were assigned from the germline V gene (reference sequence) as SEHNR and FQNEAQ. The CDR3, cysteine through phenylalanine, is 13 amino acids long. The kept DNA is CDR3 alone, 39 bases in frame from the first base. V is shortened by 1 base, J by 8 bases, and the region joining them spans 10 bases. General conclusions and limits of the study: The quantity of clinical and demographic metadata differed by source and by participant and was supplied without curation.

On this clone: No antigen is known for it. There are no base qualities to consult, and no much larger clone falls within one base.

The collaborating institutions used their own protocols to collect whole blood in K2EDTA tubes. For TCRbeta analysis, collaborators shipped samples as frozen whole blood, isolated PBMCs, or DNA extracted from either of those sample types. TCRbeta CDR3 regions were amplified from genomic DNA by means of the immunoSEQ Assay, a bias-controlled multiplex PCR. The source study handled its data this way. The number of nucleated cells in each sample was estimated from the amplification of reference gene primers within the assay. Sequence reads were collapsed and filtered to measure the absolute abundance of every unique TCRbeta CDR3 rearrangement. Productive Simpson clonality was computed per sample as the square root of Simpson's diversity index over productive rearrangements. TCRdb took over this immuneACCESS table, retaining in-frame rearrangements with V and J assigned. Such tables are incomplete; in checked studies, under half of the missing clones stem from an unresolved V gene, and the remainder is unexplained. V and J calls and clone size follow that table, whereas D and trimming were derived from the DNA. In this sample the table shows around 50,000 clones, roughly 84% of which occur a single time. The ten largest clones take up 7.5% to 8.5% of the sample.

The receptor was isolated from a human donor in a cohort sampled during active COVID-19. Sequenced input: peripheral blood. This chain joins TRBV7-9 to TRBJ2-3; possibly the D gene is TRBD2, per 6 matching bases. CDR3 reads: CASSLGTMSTQYF. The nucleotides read TGTGCCAGCAGCTTAGGGACTATGTCTACGCAGTATTTT.